The source of this T cell receptor beta chain is a study of neoadjuvant anti-PD-1 for oral cavity cancer (dated by TCRdb to about 2021). Context from the whole study: Before undergoing curative-intent surgical resection, most patients got three to four biweekly nivolumab doses at 3 mg/kg. A roughly 35% response rate was observed in the parent correlative cohort, in which about a dozen patients were included. Responders were defined as patients with complete response, partial response or stable disease by RECIST 1.1; non-responders were defined as patients with progression. For patients who did not progress, a fourth nivolumab dose was given around day 43, followed by definitive surgical resection on days 50-56.

The CDR3 goes from the cysteine to the phenylalanine over 12 residues. The read is trimmed to its CDR3 DNA, 36 bases read in frame from base 1. From the germline V gene, CDR1 is SNHLY and CDR2 is FYNNEI. The V end loses 6 bases and the J end loses 9 bases, and a stretch of 12 bases separates them. Results the study describes overall, beyond this receptor: After neoadjuvant nivolumab, T cell clonality (Gini index) in PBMCs was significantly higher in non-responders than in responders. The TCR analyses had only three patients in each response group, and the authors called for validation in larger cohorts. Higher pretreatment blood Treg/Th17 ratios correlated with both higher pretreatment blood TCRbeta clonality and lower post-treatment tumor TCRbeta clonality.

The time point label on this specimen signifies: before neoadjuvant nivolumab. Patients were newly diagnosed with stage II-IVA oral cavity squamous cell carcinoma and had received no prior systemic or radiation treatment. The cohort was composed of patients with HPV-negative, locally advanced oral cavity squamous cell carcinoma. Peripheral blood mononuclear cells were analyzed directly and were not maintained or expanded in culture. Samples came from a longitudinal correlative study of a single-arm phase II trial of neoadjuvant nivolumab in oral cavity squamous cell carcinoma. Genomic DNA-based TCRbeta sequencing was performed on subject-matched pre- and post-treatment PBMCs and tumors from three responders and three non-responders. Peripheral blood mononuclear cells were collected once before nivolumab treatment and again after treatment, at the time of surgery. The Maxwell RSC DNA from Cells kit was used to isolate genomic DNA from PBMCs.

For deep sequencing, PBMC libraries mostly used 450 to 550 ng of input genomic DNA, with six replicates for each sample. Following the manufacturer's instructions, the team built TCRbeta libraries using the immunoSEQ hsTCRbeta kit. The completed libraries were mixed into a single pool at 3 nM, then sequenced with an Illumina NovaSeq 6000 S4 flow cell. As for how the authors treated the data: The immunoSEQ Analyzer handled quality control and preprocessing of the raw data. The analysis was limited to productive rearrangements, and each clonotype was defined by a unique CDR3 amino acid sequence. Repertoire clonality was estimated as the Gini-Simpson index, computed with the R package tcR. Student's t test was used to compare Gini indices, while Pearson correlation assessed associations with tumor size change. Not all clones reach the TCRdb copy of this immuneACCESS table, which keeps in-frame sequences only. Checked studies attribute under half of the gap to unresolved V genes and leave the rest unexplained. From that table come the V and J calls and clone size; the DNA was used to work out D and trimming. A total of some 14,000 clones appear in this sample, about two thirds of them only once. The top ten clones comprise over 2% of the sample.

Concerning this clone: Its antigen is not yet known. Base qualities are missing; no much larger clone stands one base away.

The V and J segments used are TRBV2 and TRBJ2-1, and perhaps TRBD1 as D gene, on 5 matching bases. The sequence was collected from a person aged 35 to 85 with oral cavity squamous cell carcinoma. Sequencing was performed on PBMCs, taken before nivolumab (anti-PD-1) treatment. Here the CDR3 is given as CASSSDRGEQFF. The sequence in DNA is TGTGCCAGCAGCTCCGACAGAGGTGAGCAGTTCTTC. Outside the CDR3, residues come from the reference TRBV2 and TRBJ2-1 proteins, so the full variable domain is: EPEVTQTPSHQVTQMGQEVILRCVPISNHLYFYWYRQILGQKVEFLVSFYNNEISEKSEIFDDQFSVERPDGSNFTLKIRSTKLEDSAMYFCASSSDRGEQFFGPGTRLTVL.